The text below deals with one T cell receptor beta chain. This entry comes from a study of PD-L1 blockade in urothelial cancer. Whole-study context: Male sex and bladder-origin urothelial cancer characterized about 90% of the roughly 30 patients. Patients arrived having already received 0 to 3 prior chemotherapy regimens. T cell content in blood samples showed a median of around 140,000.

Sequencing used immunoSEQ multiplex PCR; TCRdb keeps in-frame clones, though not all of them. Of 120,000 or so clones detected, around 88% appear once; the ten largest clones hold roughly 2.3%. Indicated time point: peripheral blood 6 weeks after treatment start. Patients in the study were battling locally advanced or metastatic urothelial carcinoma. V lost 1 base and J lost 4, with 10 bases in between. This CDR3 contains 14 residues. The V gene's germline CDR1 is SGHDN and CDR2 FVKESK. This specimen consisted of PBMCs, obtained around atezolizumab (anti-PD-L1) treatment. The TCR sequence derives from a man aged 45 to 65 with urothelial cancer. The chain is built from TRBV14 and TRBJ1-2, with a possible D match to TRBD1 (5 bases). The CDR3 DNA sequence: TGTGCCAGCAGCCAAGTAGGACAACCCTATGGCTACACCTTC. It encodes CASSQVGQPYGYTF.